This is a list of T cell receptor beta chains from one sample in a study of cytomegalovirus exposure and HLA in healthy donors. TCRdb's copy holds only in-frame clones and misses some; the assay was immunoSEQ multiplex PCR. The repertoire consists of about 110,000 clones, with 73% occurring once and the leading ten covering over 7.5%. Sequenced input: PBMCs. These receptors were taken from a man aged 40-49 years in good health and CMV-seronegative. CDR3s include the opening cysteine and the closing phenylalanine or tryptophan. A D gene is named only where the DNA matches it firmly. Not all rows give a size; the values are once, few, many and, for expanded clones, a class.

v_call,clone_size,d_call,j_call,cdr3_nt,cdr3_aa
TRBV27,-,TRBD1,TRBJ1-3,TGTGCCAGCAGTTTAACCGGACAGGGCTTAAACACCATATATTTT,CASSLTGQGLNTIYF
TRBV5-4,-,TRBD1,TRBJ1-1,TGTGCCAGCAGCCCTACGGACAGGACGAACACTGAAGCTTTCTTT,CASSPTDRTNTEAFF
TRBV18,once,-,TRBJ1-1,TGTGCCAGCTCACTAAGGACAACGAACACTGAAGCTTTCTTT,CASSLRTTNTEAFF
TRBV9,-,-,TRBJ1-2,TGTGCCAGCACCGAGGATTGGGGCAGGGGTAACTATGGCTACACCTTC,CASTEDWGRGNYGYTF
TRBV20-1,few,-,TRBJ2-7,TGCAGTGCCTCCCCGCTGGGGCCGCAGTACTTC,CSASPLGPQYF
TRBV7-2,-,-,TRBJ2-7,TGTGCCAGCAGCTCCGGGACACGTTACTACGAGCAGTACTTC,CASSSGTRYYEQYF
TRBV28,-,TRBD1,TRBJ2-7,TGTGCCAGCAGTTTCTTGCGGACAGGCACCCTCTACGAGCAGTACTTC,CASSFLRTGTLYEQYF
TRBV9,-,-,TRBJ2-1,TGTGCCAGCAGCTTAAGATCGACTACCTACAATGAGCAGTTCTTC,CASSLRSTTYNEQFF
TRBV6-4,few,TRBD1,TRBJ1-1,TGTGGAAACAGGGGGATGAACACTGAAGCTTTCTTT,CGNRGMNTEAFF
TRBV25-1,-,-,TRBJ2-5,TGTGCCAGCTCTTCAGGGGGGTGGCAAGAGACCCAGTACTTC,CASSSGGWQETQYF
TRBV5-1,-,-,TRBJ1-2,TGCGCCAGCAGCTTCGGGGGTCCAACCCTCTACTATGGCTACACCTTC,CASSFGGPTLYYGYTF
TRBV7-2,-,-,TRBJ2-1,TGTGCCAGCAGCGACAATTTCCCCTCCTACAATGAGCAGTTCTTC,CASSDNFPSYNEQFF
TRBV10-3,-,TRBD2,TRBJ2-2,TGTGCCATCAGAGCCGGGGGGGCGAACACCGGGGAGCTGTTTTTT,CAIRAGGANTGELFF
TRBV28,-,TRBD1,TRBJ2-7,TGTGCCAGCAGTATCCGGGACTCCGGGACAGGGGAATCCTACGAGCAGTACTTC,CASSIRDSGTGESYEQYF
TRBV9,-,TRBD2,TRBJ2-7,TGTGCCAGCAGCCCTAGGACTAGCGGGGGGGAGCAGTACTTC,CASSPRTSGGEQYF
TRBV7-2,-,-,TRBJ1-5,TGTGCCAGCAGCTTAGTGGAGGGTAGCAATCAGCCCCAGCATTTT,CASSLVEGSNQPQHF
TRBV15,-,TRBD2,TRBJ2-7,TGTGCCACCAGCAGAGACACTAGCGTCTACGAGCAGTACTTC,CATSRDTSVYEQYF
TRBV6-5,-,-,TRBJ1-2,TGTGCCAGCAGTTACTCGTACAGGGAGGGCTATGGCTACACCTTC,CASSYSYREGYGYTF
TRBV5-1,-,-,TRBJ1-2,TGCGCCAGCAGCTTGGATCCGCCGGGAGGGGGCTATGGCTACACCTTC,CASSLDPPGGGYGYTF
TRBV5-1,-,-,TRBJ1-5,TGCGCCAGCAGCCCCGGGGGGACTAGCAATCAGCCCCAGCATTTT,CASSPGGTSNQPQHF
TRBV30,-,TRBD2,TRBJ2-5,TGTGCCTGGAGTGCCGGACTAGCGTCCGGAGAGACCCAGTACTTC,CAWSAGLASGETQYF
TRBV18,-,TRBD1,TRBJ1-2,TGTGCCAGCTCACCACAGGGACAGAGGGGCTATGGCTACACCTTC,CASSPQGQRGYGYTF
TRBV7-2,-,-,TRBJ2-1,TGTGCCAGCAGCTGGCCGTCGGGGGGCGCCTACAATGAGCAGTTCTTC,CASSWPSGGAYNEQFF
TRBV9,-,-,TRBJ2-5,TGTGCCAGCAGCGTGCACGGACAGCAAGAGACCCAGTACTTC,CASSVHGQQETQYF
TRBV27,-,TRBD1,TRBJ2-4,TGTGCCAGCAGTTTAAGTGTGCTGGGGGACAGAAACATTCAGTACTTC,CASSLSVLGDRNIQYF
TRBV15,-,TRBD2,TRBJ2-3,TGTGCCACCAGCGAGGGACTAGCCCTCCCCACAGATACGCAGTATTTT,CATSEGLALPTDTQYF
TRBV7-3,-,TRBD2,TRBJ2-7,TGTGCCAGCAGCTCGGAGGGAGGGCACGAGCAGTACTTC,CASSSEGGHEQYF
TRBV4-2,-,-,TRBJ1-5,TGTGCCAGCAGCCAAGTGGTAGGGAAGGAGGATCAAATCCTCTTT,CASSQVVGKEDQILF
TRBV27,-,-,TRBJ1-1,TGTGCCAGCAGTCCTTACCTGAGCACTGAAGCTTTCTTT,CASSPYLSTEAFF
TRBV6-6,-,TRBD1,TRBJ1-6,TGTGCCAGCAGTTACTCTCTTGAGGGGGCCGAAATGGTCCTCCACTTT,CASSYSLEGAEMVLHF
TRBV5-1,-,TRBD1,TRBJ1-6,TGCGCCAGCAGCTTCGACAGGGGTAACAATTCACCCCTCCACTTT,CASSFDRGNNSPLHF
TRBV14,-,TRBD1,TRBJ2-7,TGTGCCAGCAGCCAAGATCAGGGGGCCTTCGAGCAGTACTTC,CASSQDQGAFEQYF
TRBV7-2,-,-,TRBJ1-4,TGTGCCAGCAGCTTAACAGGTCCCAATGAAAAACTGTTTTTT,CASSLTGPNEKLFF
TRBV5-1,-,-,TRBJ1-1,TGCGCCAGCAGCCCAGGACAGATGAACACTGAAGCTTTCTTT,CASSPGQMNTEAFF
TRBV25-1,-,TRBD1,TRBJ1-2,TGTGCCAGCAGTGACCCTCGGACAGGGGGCGCGAGGGGCTACACCTTC,CASSDPRTGGARGYTF
TRBV11-2,-,TRBD2,TRBJ2-5,TGTGCCAGCAGCTCCCTAGCGGGGGGAAAAGAGACCCAGTACTTC,CASSSLAGGKETQYF
TRBV25-1,-,-,TRBJ2-5,TGTGCCAGCAGTGAATATGACAGCCAAGAGACCCAGTACTTC,CASSEYDSQETQYF
TRBV18,-,TRBD1,TRBJ2-1,TGTGCCAGCTCATCCCGGGACAGGGGGTTTAATGAGCAGTTCTTC,CASSSRDRGFNEQFF
TRBV19,-,-,TRBJ2-5,TGTGCCAGTAGTATAGGTCGGGCGGCCGGGGGGACCCAGTACTTC,CASSIGRAAGGTQYF
TRBV5-1,-,-,TRBJ2-1,TGCGCCAGCAGCTCCGGGGGTGGGCTCATCTACAATGAGCAGTTCTTC,CASSSGGGLIYNEQFF
TRBV4-2,-,-,TRBJ2-2,TGTGCCAGCAGTCTACGGGAGCTGTTTTTT,CASSLRELFF
TRBV29-1,-,-,TRBJ1-2,TGCAGCGTGCGACAAGGCCCCGGTGGCTACACCTTC,CSVRQGPGGYTF
TRBV7-9,-,-,TRBJ1-1,TGTGCCAGCAGCCCCCACGGAAGGAGATATGAAGCTTTCTTT,CASSPHGRRYEAFF
TRBV4-1,-,-,TRBJ1-2,TGCGCCAGCAGCCAAGGAACAGGGACCTATGGCTACACCTTC,CASSQGTGTYGYTF
TRBV7-2,-,-,TRBJ2-7,TGTGCCAGCAGCACCGATCGCCCGGCGCTGGGGCACGAGCAGTACTTC,CASSTDRPALGHEQYF
TRBV19,few,-,TRBJ1-1,TGTGCCAGTAGGACACTGACGGAGAACACTGAAGCTTTCTTT,CASRTLTENTEAFF
TRBV27,few,-,TRBJ2-7,TGTGCCAGCAGTTCCCTCTCCTACGAGCAGTACTTC,CASSSLSYEQYF
TRBV7-2,-,TRBD1,TRBJ2-7,TGTGCCAGCAGCTTAAGTGTGCGACAGGGGGGTGGCGAGCAGTACTTC,CASSLSVRQGGGEQYF
TRBV15,-,TRBD2,TRBJ2-5,TGTGCCACTAGATTAGCGGGGGGGCCCGAGACCCAGTACTTC,CATRLAGGPETQYF
TRBV2,once,-,TRBJ1-4,TGTGCCAGCAGGTGGAGTGCAACTAATGAAAAACTGTTTTTT,CASRWSATNEKLFF
TRBV6-1,-,-,TRBJ2-1,TGTGCCAGCAGAAGAACACAGGGTGTTGAGCAGTTCTTC,CASRRTQGVEQFF
TRBV5-1,-,TRBD2,TRBJ2-3,TGCGCCAGCAGCCCGGGACTAGCGCCACTGGGCACAGATACGCAGTATTTT,CASSPGLAPLGTDTQYF
TRBV28,-,-,TRBJ1-2,TGTGCCAGCACAGTAACAATACACGCCTATGGCTACACCTTC,CASTVTIHAYGYTF
TRBV7-2,-,TRBD2,TRBJ2-3,TGTGCCAGCAGCGCCTTTACTAGCGGGCACACAGATACGCAGTATTTT,CASSAFTSGHTDTQYF
TRBV7-2,-,TRBD1,TRBJ1-4,TGTGCCAGCAGCCTCGGACAGGGGGTAAGGGGTGAAAAACTGTTTTTT,CASSLGQGVRGEKLFF
TRBV2,-,-,TRBJ1-6,TGTGCCAGCAGTGGCTTCGGGTATAATTCACCCCTCCACTTT,CASSGFGYNSPLHF
TRBV5-1,few,TRBD2,TRBJ2-7,TGCGCCAGCAGCCAACAACGGGGGAGGGACGAGCAGTACTTC,CASSQQRGRDEQYF
TRBV9,-,TRBD2,TRBJ2-3,TGTGCCAGCAGCGTAGCGGGGGGACGAGATACGCAGTATTTT,CASSVAGGRDTQYF
TRBV9,few,-,TRBJ2-1,TGTGCCAGCAGCCCAGGACACCTCTACAATGAGCAGTTCTTC,CASSPGHLYNEQFF